These T cell receptor beta chains were read from a single sample in a study of blood T cell repertoires in COVID-19. Profiled with immunoSEQ multiplex PCR; TCRdb holds only in-frame clones, not every one. The table records fewer than 200,000 clones, 65% to 80% of them present only once. The sequenced sample consisted of PBMCs or T cells enriched from blood (not recorded which). These TCRs come from a woman between 65 and 79 years old in a cohort exposed to, infected with or recovered from COVID-19 (not recorded which). Each CDR3 is given with its conserved first and last residue.

len: 13
v_gene: TRBV18
j_gene: TRBJ1-1
CDR3aa: CASSPQGDTEAFF

len: 14
v_gene: TRBV6-6
j_gene: TRBJ1-1
CDR3aa: CASSYSGRNTEAFF

len: 16
v_gene: TRBV7-8
j_gene: TRBJ2-1
CDR3aa: CASSPGWDRDYNEQFF

len: 16
v_gene: TRBV28
j_gene: TRBJ1-5
CDR3aa: CASISLGAGGNQPQHF

len: 15
v_gene: TRBV7-2
j_gene: TRBJ2-2
CDR3aa: CASRVAGGNTGELFF

len: 15
v_gene: TRBV3-1/TRBV3-2
j_gene: TRBJ2-7
CDR3aa: CASSGPGTAPREQYF

len: 18
v_gene: TRBV11-2
j_gene: TRBJ2-7
CDR3aa: CASSNGRRTSGITYEQYF

len: 16
v_gene: TRBV7-9
j_gene: TRBJ2-7
CDR3aa: CASSRTAGGTSYEQYF

len: 15
v_gene: TRBV7-2
j_gene: TRBJ2-2
CDR3aa: CASSLRDGSARELFF

len: 13
v_gene: TRBV6-1
j_gene: TRBJ1-2
CDR3aa: CASSELSRGLRTF

len: 18
v_gene: TRBV28
j_gene: TRBJ1-6
CDR3aa: CASTSTQGISSYNSPLHF

len: 12
v_gene: TRBV18
j_gene: TRBJ1-1
CDR3aa: CASSPQRTEAFF

len: 15
v_gene: TRBV4-2
j_gene: TRBJ1-5
CDR3aa: CASSLQGGSNQPQHF

len: 13
v_gene: TRBV6-5
j_gene: TRBJ2-7
CDR3aa: CASRGQIPYEQYF

len: 12
v_gene: TRBV12-3/TRBV12-4
j_gene: TRBJ1-1
CDR3aa: CASSIVATEAFF

len: 17
v_gene: TRBV11-3
j_gene: TRBJ2-1
CDR3aa: CASSLDQASGSRDEQFF

len: 14
v_gene: TRBV2
j_gene: TRBJ1-2
CDR3aa: CASSVGQYDYGYTF

len: 15
v_gene: TRBV5-5
j_gene: TRBJ2-3
CDR3aa: CASSWTQGLINTQYF

len: 15
v_gene: TRBV18
j_gene: TRBJ2-2
CDR3aa: CASSPRQLNTGELFF

len: 13
v_gene: TRBV3-1/TRBV3-2
j_gene: TRBJ2-5
CDR3aa: CASSLTGQKTQYF

len: 13
v_gene: TRBV28
j_gene: TRBJ2-2
CDR3aa: CASSFDYTGELFF

len: 15
v_gene: TRBV5-1
j_gene: TRBJ1-2
CDR3aa: CASSLTGGQDYGYTF

len: 16
v_gene: TRBV28
j_gene: TRBJ2-7
CDR3aa: CATSVYMGGFSYEQYF

len: 15
v_gene: TRBV19
j_gene: TRBJ1-1
CDR3aa: CASSIVGRPNTEAFF

len: 15
v_gene: TRBV27
j_gene: TRBJ2-1
CDR3aa: CASSLSPTHGNEQFF

len: 14
v_gene: TRBV11-2
j_gene: TRBJ1-6
CDR3aa: CASSPTGGNSPLHF

len: 11
v_gene: TRBV30
j_gene: TRBJ1-2
CDR3aa: CARTDYYGYTF

len: 13
v_gene: TRBV7-7
j_gene: TRBJ2-3
CDR3aa: CASSLGLRDTQYF

len: 15
v_gene: TRBV19
j_gene: TRBJ2-7
CDR3aa: CASSITLAGTYEQYF

len: 16
v_gene: TRBV28
j_gene: TRBJ2-2
CDR3aa: CASTPWGQGNTGELFF

len: 17
v_gene: TRBV5-4
j_gene: TRBJ2-5
CDR3aa: CASSLALASGSLETQYF

len: 13
v_gene: TRBV3-1/TRBV3-2
j_gene: TRBJ1-2
CDR3aa: CASRLQGRGGYTF

len: 13
v_gene: TRBV7-9
j_gene: TRBJ1-1
CDR3aa: CASSTQANTEAFF

len: 13
v_gene: TRBV6-2/TRBV6-3
j_gene: TRBJ2-3
CDR3aa: CASSRILENTQYF

len: 16
v_gene: TRBV27
j_gene: TRBJ2-2
CDR3aa: CASKQTGTVNTGELFF

len: 13
v_gene: TRBV11-2
j_gene: TRBJ2-5
CDR3aa: CASSQGLEETQYF

len: 20
v_gene: TRBV19
j_gene: TRBJ1-3
CDR3aa: CASSLRGKYRESSSGNTIYF

len: 16
v_gene: TRBV7-2
j_gene: TRBJ2-5
CDR3aa: CASSLHKQDYQETQYF

len: 13
v_gene: TRBV24-1
j_gene: TRBJ1-2
CDR3aa: CATSEVQNYGYTF

len: 13
v_gene: TRBV6-5
j_gene: TRBJ1-1
CDR3aa: CASVRLSETEAFF

len: 14
v_gene: TRBV6-6
j_gene: TRBJ1-2
CDR3aa: CASSSRQDSYGYTF

len: 14
v_gene: TRBV5-4
j_gene: TRBJ1-2
CDR3aa: CASSLGSTGYGYTF

len: 18
v_gene: TRBV7-3
j_gene: TRBJ2-1
CDR3aa: CASSLIPVGQGRGNEQFF

len: 14
v_gene: TRBV7-9
j_gene: TRBJ2-1
CDR3aa: CASSRTSPRDEQFF

len: 16
v_gene: TRBV3-1/TRBV3-2
j_gene: TRBJ1-5
CDR3aa: CASSQGTGPLGQPQHF

len: 13
v_gene: TRBV2
j_gene: TRBJ1-5
CDR3aa: CASSQQGHRAQHF

len: 14
v_gene: TRBV28
j_gene: TRBJ1-2
CDR3aa: CASSSGQGNYGYTF

len: 12
v_gene: TRBV3-1/TRBV3-2
j_gene: TRBJ2-5
CDR3aa: CASSYQVPTQYF

len: 13
v_gene: TRBV28
j_gene: TRBJ1-2
CDR3aa: CASSSQGTGGYTF

len: 15
v_gene: TRBV18
j_gene: TRBJ1-1
CDR3aa: CASSRTGGPNTEAFF

len: 12
v_gene: TRBV28
j_gene: TRBJ1-4
CDR3aa: CASSQPGGKLFF

len: 15
v_gene: TRBV28
j_gene: TRBJ1-2
CDR3aa: CASSAGQGFNYGYTF

len: 13
v_gene: TRBV5-1
j_gene: TRBJ2-4
CDR3aa: CASSYGQGNIQYF

len: 14
v_gene: TRBV18
j_gene: TRBJ2-1
CDR3aa: CASSPPSGGGEQFF

len: 15
v_gene: TRBV7-2
j_gene: TRBJ1-5
CDR3aa: CASSPYQGFDQPQHF

len: 17
v_gene: TRBV4-2
j_gene: TRBJ2-5
CDR3aa: CASSQDSAGGPRETQYF

len: 15
v_gene: TRBV2
j_gene: TRBJ2-7
CDR3aa: CASSEVQGRRFEQYF

len: 13
v_gene: TRBV5-5
j_gene: TRBJ2-7
CDR3aa: CASSLASSYEQYF

len: 14
v_gene: TRBV28
j_gene: TRBJ1-5
CDR3aa: CASRKQGASKPQHF